Listed below are T cell receptor beta chains from one sample, sequenced in a study of cytomegalovirus exposure and HLA in healthy donors. Here immunoSEQ multiplex PCR was the method, and the copy in TCRdb shows in-frame clones only, minus some. Of some 160,000 clones listed, roughly 81% are singletons. The sequencing sample was made of PBMCs. Every receptor here comes from a man aged 30 to 45 in good health and CMV-seropositive. The CDR3 runs from the conserved cysteine through the conserved F or W. The D gene is left open where the match is weak. Size values are once, few and many counts, or a class for expanded clones, and some rows have none.

>TRBV5-6|-|TRBJ2-7|-
CASSLRAGSSYEQYF
TGTGCCAGCAGCTTGAGAGCCGGGAGCTCCTACGAGCAGTACTTC
>TRBV10-3|-|TRBJ2-4|TRBD2
CAIGASGSDIQYF
TGTGCCATCGGGGCTAGCGGGAGTGACATTCAGTACTTC
>TRBV7-9|-|TRBJ1-5|-
CSGGGAPVNQPQHF
TGTTCCGGCGGAGGTGCGCCGGTGAATCAGCCCCAGCATTTT
>TRBV6-4|-|TRBJ2-1|TRBD2
CASSDNPLAGGYNEQFF
TGTGCCAGCAGTGATAATCCCTTAGCGGGGGGATACAATGAGCAGTTCTTC
>TRBV7-6|once|TRBJ2-7|TRBD2
CASSSPRSSGDYEQYF
TGTGCCAGCAGCTCGCCTCGTTCTAGCGGAGATTACGAGCAGTACTTC
>TRBV5-1|-|TRBJ1-2|-
CASSFSREEGYTF
TGCGCCAGCAGCTTTTCCCGGGAAGAAGGTTACACCTTC
>TRBV7-6|-|TRBJ2-1|TRBD2
CASSLWASGDNEQFF
TGTGCCAGCAGCTTGTGGGCTAGCGGAGACAATGAGCAGTTCTTC
>TRBV10-2|few|TRBJ2-3|-
CASSLTQGPTDTQYF
TGCGCCAGCAGTCTAACTCAGGGGCCCACAGATACGCAGTATTTT
>TRBV5-4|-|TRBJ2-1|-
CASSSTQSSYNEQFF
TGTGCCAGCAGTTCGACTCAGAGCTCCTACAATGAGCAGTTCTTC
>TRBV2|once|TRBJ1-1|-
CASSDRDILGVAFF
TGTGCCAGCAGTGATCGGGACATCCTTGGCGTGGCTTTCTTT
>TRBV11-3|-|TRBJ2-5|TRBD1
CASSPNRGKMETQYF
TGTGCCAGCAGTCCCAACAGGGGAAAGATGGAGACCCAGTACTTC
>TRBV7-9|once|TRBJ2-2|-
CSSSVRGRSTNTGELFF
TGTTCCAGCAGCGTAAGGGGCCGGTCTACCAACACCGGGGAGCTGTTTTTT
>TRBV11-2|-|TRBJ1-2|TRBD1
CASSPWTGANYGYTF
TGTGCCAGCAGCCCATGGACAGGGGCCAACTATGGCTACACCTTC
>TRBV9|-|TRBJ1-1|-
CASSVGRNTEAFF
TGTGCCAGCAGCGTAGGCAGAAACACTGAAGCTTTCTTT
>TRBV7-9|-|TRBJ1-5|-
CASSSEDIYQPQHF
TGTGCCAGCAGTTCTGAGGACATTTATCAGCCCCAGCATTTT
>TRBV7-3|-|TRBJ2-2|TRBD2
CASSRPIAGVGTGELFF
TGTGCCAGCTCACGCCCCATAGCGGGAGTGGGAACCGGGGAGCTGTTTTTT
>TRBV6-5|-|TRBJ1-2|TRBD1
CATESPGGYGGYTF
TGTGCCACCGAATCACCAGGGGGCTATGGTGGCTACACCTTC
>TRBV4-1|-|TRBJ1-3|-
CASSQGDNLYSGNTIYF
TGCGCCAGCAGCCAGGGGGACAACCTCTACTCTGGAAACACCATATATTTT
>TRBV7-2|-|TRBJ2-3|TRBD2
CASSRGLALDTQYF
TGTGCCAGCAGCCGTGGACTAGCATTAGATACGCAGTATTTT
>TRBV2|-|TRBJ1-4|TRBD1
CASTPQTGPNEKLFF
TGTGCCAGCACCCCTCAGACAGGGCCGAATGAAAAACTGTTTTTT
>TRBV5-1|-|TRBJ1-1|-
CASSLASRALNTEAFF
TGCGCCAGCAGCTTGGCCAGCAGGGCGCTTAACACTGAAGCTTTCTTT
>TRBV11-3|-|TRBJ2-3|TRBD2
CASSLGGLAVTLPSTDTQYF
TGTGCCAGCAGCTTGGGGGGACTAGCGGTGACTCTTCCTAGCACAGATACGCAGTATTTT
>TRBV10-3|-|TRBJ1-1|-
CATHRALNTEAFF
TGTGCCACCCACAGGGCCCTGAACACTGAAGCTTTCTTT
>TRBV6-1|-|TRBJ1-2|TRBD1
CASRVGQEGYTF
TGTGCCAGCAGAGTCGGACAGGAGGGCTACACCTTC
>TRBV7-2|-|TRBJ1-1|-
CASSLSDGRNTEAFF
TGTGCCAGCAGCTTATCAGACGGGAGGAACACTGAAGCTTTCTTT
>TRBV27|once|TRBJ2-3|TRBD2
CASSSTSGNTDTQYF
TGTGCCAGCAGTTCCACTAGCGGGAACACAGATACGCAGTATTTT
>TRBV28|-|TRBJ1-5|-
CASRKTGPNRNQPQHF
TGTGCCAGCAGAAAGACAGGACCTAATCGCAATCAGCCCCAGCATTTT
>TRBV28|-|TRBJ2-6|-
CASSFRGAGANVLTF
TGTGCCAGCAGTTTTCGGGGAGCAGGGGCCAACGTCCTGACTTTC
>TRBV18|-|TRBJ1-1|-
CASSPSGAEAFF
TGTGCCAGCTCACCATCAGGCGCTGAAGCTTTCTTT
>TRBV7-2|-|TRBJ1-4|-
CASSLIGQINEKLFF
TGTGCCAGCAGCTTAATAGGACAGATTAATGAAAAACTGTTTTTT
>TRBV7-9|few|TRBJ2-5|-
CAILPSGEETQYF
TGTGCCATCCTACCCTCGGGGGAAGAGACCCAGTACTTC
>TRBV29-1|once|TRBJ2-1|-
CSAGVDEQFF
TGCAGCGCGGGGGTCGATGAGCAGTTCTTC
>TRBV2|few|TRBJ1-4|TRBD1
CASSSGQGQEKLFF
TGTGCCAGCAGTTCGGGACAGGGGCAAGAAAAACTGTTTTTT
>TRBV7-9|-|TRBJ2-5|TRBD2
CASSLAGTKETQYF
TGTGCCAGCAGCTTAGCCGGGACTAAAGAGACCCAGTACTTC
>TRBV7-2|-|TRBJ1-3|-
CASSLTMAGGNTIYF
TGTGCCAGCAGCTTAACGATGGCAGGTGGAAACACCATATATTTT
>TRBV5-1|-|TRBJ1-1|TRBD1
CASSSTGADTEAFF
TGCGCCAGCAGCTCCACAGGGGCCGACACTGAAGCTTTCTTT
>TRBV19|-|TRBJ1-2|-
CASSINLGRGNGYTF
TGTGCCAGTAGTATTAATTTAGGGCGGGGAAATGGCTACACCTTC
>TRBV19|few|TRBJ2-7|-
CASSAYRAYYEQYF
TGTGCCAGTAGCGCCTACAGGGCGTACTACGAGCAGTACTTC
>TRBV7-9|-|TRBJ2-1|-
CASSLRSGNGNNEQFF
TGTGCCAGCAGCTTACGGTCGGGAAATGGTAACAATGAGCAGTTCTTC
>TRBV28|-|TRBJ2-5|-
CASSPEIPFSGSPQETQYF
TGTGCCAGCAGCCCCGAGATACCATTCAGCGGGTCCCCCCAAGAGACCCAGTACTTC
>TRBV27|-|TRBJ2-1|TRBD2
CASRTLPPSGSTEQFF
TGTGCCAGCAGGACCCTGCCACCTAGCGGGAGTACTGAGCAGTTCTTC
>TRBV5-6|-|TRBJ1-1|-
CASSFGPGTEAFF
TGTGCCAGCAGCTTTGGGCCAGGGACTGAAGCTTTCTTT
>TRBV19|-|TRBJ2-7|TRBD1
CASSVIPGTGPYEQYF
TGTGCCAGTAGTGTGATACCCGGGACAGGGCCCTACGAGCAGTACTTC
>TRBV2|-|TRBJ2-5|-
CATRRGGGTQYF
TGTGCCACCCGTAGGGGGGGTGGGACCCAGTACTTC